The following is a T cell receptor beta chain sequence with its context. Trimming stripped 1 base from V and 6 bases from J, with 7 bases between. CDR3 length: 13 amino acids. CDR1 is LGHNA and CDR2 is YNFKEQ in the germline V gene. This entry belongs to a study of patients and donors after allogeneic stem cell transplantation. TCRdb redid the calling of the RT-PCR reads with MiXCR, one entry per CDR3 protein. The repertoire includes about a million distinct CDR3 sequences, approximately 18% of them detected once, and 5% to 6.5% sits in the top ten. The specimen was blood, either unsorted or a sorted T cell fraction (not recorded which). The sequence derives from a human donor who was either an allogeneic HSCT recipient or a stem cell or donor lymphocyte infusion donor (not recorded which). It is not recorded whose cells these are; they may come from a transplant donor. The chain joins TRBV4-2 to TRBJ2-1; no definite D call. CDR3 sequence reads: CASSQVEVNEQFF. The CDR3 DNA is TGTGCCAGCAGCCAAGTTGAGGTCAATGAGCAGTTCTTC.